Below, one T cell receptor (beta chain) is given with its context. This specimen comes from a study of cytotoxic CD8 clonotypes in ibrutinib-treated CLL. Assay used: immunoSEQ multiplex PCR; TCRdb lists only in-frame clones, some missing. The table records 20,000 to 25,000 clones, over 55% of them present only once. The CDR3 has 15 amino acids. Looked up from germline, CDR1 is SGHRS and CDR2 is YFSETQ. Trimming removed 5 bases from V and 2 bases from J; junction bases left unmatched: 4. V and J are TRBV5-1 and TRBJ2-5; the match to TRBD2 covers 12 bases. This sample comprised PBMCs, obtained after 12 months of ibrutinib treatment. The clonotype originates from a human donor with chronic lymphocytic leukemia. CDR3: CASRAGLAGQETQYF. The CDR3 region has the DNA TGCGCCAGCAGGGCCGGACTAGCGGGGCAAGAGACCCAGTACTTC.